These 8 T cell receptor beta chains were sequenced from one sample in a study of Ad26.COV2.S vaccination and SARS-CoV-2 variants. Sequenced by immunoSEQ multiplex PCR; TCRdb stores in-frame clones only, minus some. The sample carries around 370,000 clones, about 85% recorded once. The treatment here: approximately 18 received Ad26.COV2.S at low or high dose, single or two shots; about 5 received placebo; per-sample allocation not given. Collection of samples fell on day 63 after the first vaccine or placebo injection. The specimen comprised peripheral blood, sampled in a trial of Ad26.COV2.S vaccine versus placebo. The receptors here all came from a person between 18 and 59 years old who received the Ad26.COV2.S COVID-19 vaccine or a placebo.

This clone appeared once. The chain recombines TRBV6-4 with TRBJ2-2; D not resolved. The germline V gene encodes CDR1 MRHNA and CDR2 SNTAGT. CDR3 length: 15 residues. Trimming stripped 0 bases from V and 1 base from J, with 6 bases between. This CDR3 is CASSDSAGNTGELFF. For the CDR3, the DNA is TGTGCCAGCAGTGACTCGGCAGGGAACACCGGGGAGCTGTTTTTT.

The chain has TRBV5-1 and TRBJ2-3; D not certain. CDR1 is SGHRS, CDR2 YFSETQ, per germline. Trimming shortened V by 4 bases and J by 5 bases, and 11 bases separated the two germline ends. The CDR3 covers 13 residues. As DNA, the CDR3 is TGCGCCAGCAGCCCTAAGCCTGTAGATACGCAGTATTTT. This gives the protein CASSPKPVDTQYF.

This clone showed up just once. This rearrangement joins TRBV30 to TRBJ2-2, with D tentatively TRBD1 (6 bases). V was cut by 3 bases and J by 5 bases, with 16 bases left in between. The CDR3 length is 15 residues. Germline V CDR1 and CDR2: GTSNPN, SVGIG (reference sequence). The CDR3 reads CAWSRKTGQTGELFF. CDR3 nucleotide sequence: TGTGCCTGGAGCCGCAAGACAGGCCAAACCGGGGAGCTGTTTTTT. The whole variable domain, remainder taken from reference TRBV30 and TRBJ2-2, is SQTIHQWPATLVQPVGSPLSLECTVEGTSNPNLYWYRQAAGRGLQLLFYSVGIGQISSEVPQNLSASRPQDRQFILSSKKLLLSDSGFYLCAWSRKTGQTGELFFGEGSRLTVL.

In its sample, this clone was seen a few times. The chain joins TRBV27 to TRBJ1-2; 9 bases match TRBD1. V was clipped by 4 bases and J by 7 bases; unmatched bases: 4. CDR1 and CDR2 (germline): MNHEY, SMNVEV (reference sequence). CDR3 length: 13 residues. CDR3 sequence reads: CASSSDRGRGYTF. In nucleotides, the CDR3 is TGTGCCAGCAGTTCGGACAGGGGTCGTGGCTACACCTTC.

The rearrangement joins TRBV5-1 to TRBJ2-1; no reliable D call. Germline CDR1 is SGHRS and CDR2 is YFSETQ. The CDR3 has 14 residues. V lost 2 bases, J lost 0 bases, and 6 bases lay in between. The CDR3 bases are TGCGCCAGCAGCTTCCAGCACTCCTACAATGAGCAGTTCTTC. Translated, it gives CASSFQHSYNEQFF.

A single count supports this clone. CDR3 nucleotide sequence: TGTGCCAGCAGCTCAAAAGGCACAGGGGGCGCCGGCGGCTACACCTTC. The encoded protein is CASSSKGTGGAGGYTF. The V and J genes are TRBV11-3 and TRBJ1-2; 9 positions agree with TRBD1. Germline V gene data show CDR1 as SGHNT and CDR2 as YENEEA. V was pared by 4 bases and J by 8 bases, with 14 bases of the junction left unmatched. The CDR3 length is 16 residues. Filled out from reference TRBV11-3 and TRBJ1-2, the complete variable domain reads EAGVVQSPRYKIIEKKQPVAFWCNPISGHNTLYWYLQNLGQGPELLIRYENEEAVDDSQLPKDRFSAERLKGVDSTLKIQPAELGDSAVYLCASSSKGTGGAGGYTFGSGTRLTVV.

The chain has TRBV29-1 and TRBJ1-1, with D uncertain. Germline values: CDR1 SQVTM, CDR2 ANQGSEA. Trimming removed 5 bases from V and 0 bases from J, with 7 bases in between. There are 12 residues in the CDR3. CDR3 residues: CSVSEMNTEAFF. CDR3 sequence (DNA): TGCAGCGTTTCTGAAATGAACACTGAAGCTTTCTTT.

The V gene is TRBV4-3, the J gene TRBJ2-3, with TRBD2 matching over 10 bases. V lost 4 bases, J lost 2 bases, and 9 bases stayed unmatched. CDR1 is LGHNA and CDR2 is YSLEER in the germline V gene. The CDR3 consists of 17 residues. The CDR3 DNA is TGCGCCAGCAGCCGGAGGCCAGCGGGAGGGAACACAGATACGCAGTATTTT. It yields the protein CASSRRPAGGNTDTQYF.